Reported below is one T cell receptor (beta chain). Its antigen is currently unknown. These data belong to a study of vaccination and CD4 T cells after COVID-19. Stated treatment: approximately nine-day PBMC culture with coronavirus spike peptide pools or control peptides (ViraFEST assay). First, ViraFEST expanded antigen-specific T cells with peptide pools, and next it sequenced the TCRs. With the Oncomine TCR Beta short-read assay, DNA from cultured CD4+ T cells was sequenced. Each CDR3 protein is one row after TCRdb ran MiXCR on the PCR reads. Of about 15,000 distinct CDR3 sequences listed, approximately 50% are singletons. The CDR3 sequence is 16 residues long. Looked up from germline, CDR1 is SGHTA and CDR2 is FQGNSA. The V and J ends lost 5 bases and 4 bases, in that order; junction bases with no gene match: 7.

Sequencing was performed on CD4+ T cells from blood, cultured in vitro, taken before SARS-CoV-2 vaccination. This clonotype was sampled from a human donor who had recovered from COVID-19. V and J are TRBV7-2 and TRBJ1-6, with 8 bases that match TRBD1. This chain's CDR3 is CASSGPDRAYNSPLHF. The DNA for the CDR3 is TGTGCCAGCAGCGGACCGGACAGGGCGTATAATTCACCCCTCCACTTT.